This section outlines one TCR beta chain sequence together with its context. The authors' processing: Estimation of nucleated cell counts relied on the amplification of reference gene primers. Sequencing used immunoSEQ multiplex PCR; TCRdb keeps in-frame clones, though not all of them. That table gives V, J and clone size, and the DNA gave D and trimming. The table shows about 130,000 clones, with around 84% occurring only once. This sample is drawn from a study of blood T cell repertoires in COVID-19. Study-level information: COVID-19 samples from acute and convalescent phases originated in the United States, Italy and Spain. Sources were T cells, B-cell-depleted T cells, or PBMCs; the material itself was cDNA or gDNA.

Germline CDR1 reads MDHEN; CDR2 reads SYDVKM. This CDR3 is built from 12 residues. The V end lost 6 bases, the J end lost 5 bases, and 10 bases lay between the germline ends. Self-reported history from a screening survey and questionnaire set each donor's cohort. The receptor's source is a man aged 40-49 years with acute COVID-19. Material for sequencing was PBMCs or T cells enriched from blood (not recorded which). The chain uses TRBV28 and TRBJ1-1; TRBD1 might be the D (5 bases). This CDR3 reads CASSLGTTEAFF. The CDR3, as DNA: TGTGCCAGCAGCCTAGGGACTACTGAAGCTTTCTTT.